Following are 11 T cell receptor beta chains from one sample sequenced in a study of T cells in Graves' hyperthyroidism and ophthalmopathy. Researchers amplified the TCR beta CDR3 regions from RNA transcripts. HTBI primers were the set used in a first-round RT-PCR of the TCR CDR3. MiXCR, run by TCRdb on the multiplex PCR reads, gives a single entry per CDR3 protein. The table includes over 200,000 distinct CDR3 sequences, around 19% detected once. The sequencing sample was made of blood. The receptors were gathered from a man aged 35 to 55 with Graves' hyperthyroidism.

This clonotype was detected a few times. This chain connects TRBV4-3 to TRBJ2-3; 12 bases align to TRBD2. Germline V gives CDR1 LGHNA, CDR2 YSLEER. CDR3 length equals 16 residues. Trimming took 4 bases from V and 5 from J; bases not matched to a gene: 7. The CDR3 spells CASSPKLAGGQDTQYF. DNA of the CDR3: TGCGCCAGCAGCCCCAAGCTAGCGGGGGGGCAAGATACGCAGTATTTT.

This clonotype was counted between two and nine times. This chain joins TRBV5-5 and TRBJ2-7; perhaps TRBD2 as D (7 bases). Germline V lookup: CDR1 SGHKS, CDR2 YYEKEE (reference sequence). V was shortened by 0 bases and J by 4 bases, with 23 bases between the two germline ends. The CDR3 is 18 amino acids. As DNA, the CDR3 is TGTGCCAGCAGCTTGGAACTGTCGGGGGGCCTCACATCTTACGAGCAGTACTTC. This sequence encodes CASSLELSGGLTSYEQYF.

Turning to this clonotype: Just one base apart from a much larger clone, this may be a read error. The V call is TRBV12-3 or TRBV12-4, the J call TRBJ1-2, with TRBD1 matching over 7 bases. This CDR3 is built from 14 residues. V lost 2 bases and J lost 7; bases outside the gene matches: 7. The CDR3 region has the DNA TGTGCCAGCAGTTTAAAGGCAGGGGGTAGTGGCTACACCTTC. Translation: CASSLKAGGSGYTF.

This sequence joins TRBV2 and TRBJ1-3, with a tentative D call TRBD1 (6 bases). Trimming pared 6 bases from V and 0 bases from J, leaving 12 bases between. The germline V gene encodes CDR1 SNHLY and CDR2 FYNNEI. The CDR3 covers 15 residues. The CDR3, as DNA: TGTGCCAGCAGGCCCACAGGGCCCTCTGGAAACACCATATATTTT. Translation: CASRPTGPSGNTIYF.

This clonotype was seen a few times. A much larger clone differs by one base, so this may be a read error. The chain combines TRBV18 with TRBJ2-5; 7 bases agree with TRBD2. This CDR3 is built from 15 residues. Germline CDR1 KGHSH, CDR2 LQKENI. CDR3 sequence: CASSPPSLAEETQCF. The CDR3 DNA sequence: TGTGCCAGCTCACCACCTTCCCTAGCGGAAGAGACCCAGTGCTTC.

This chain joins TRBV4-3 and TRBJ2-3; perhaps TRBD2 as D (6 bases). With 4 bases removed from V and 0 bases from J, the gap between germline ends came to 11 bases. The CDR3 has 15 amino acids. CDR1 is LGHNA and CDR2 is YSLEER in the germline V gene. CDR3 residues: CASSLGLSSTDTQYF. The CDR3 region has the DNA TGCGCCAGCAGCCTCGGACTATCTAGCACAGATACGCAGTATTTT.

This clonotype was observed at least ten times. The chain joins TRBV5-1 to TRBJ1-2; 7 bases agree with TRBD1. The germline gives CDR1 SGHRS, CDR2 YFSETQ. The V segment lost 0 bases and the J segment 6 bases; nucleotides outside the gene matches: 5. CDR3 length equals 14 residues. For the CDR3, the DNA is TGCGCCAGCAGCTTGGACCCGACAGGGAATGGCTACACCTTC. The encoded protein is CASSLDPTGNGYTF.

The gene calls are TRBV20-1 and TRBJ1-2; 8 bases map to TRBD1. Germline-derived CDR1 and CDR2 are DFQATT and SNEGSKA (reference sequence). There are 12 residues in the CDR3. V was clipped by 6 bases and J by 7 bases; unmatched bases: 7. The CDR3 coding sequence is TGCAGTGCGGAGGACAGGGCGATTGGCTACACCTTC. This codes for CSAEDRAIGYTF.

This sequence joins TRBV24-1 and TRBJ2-7; D not resolved. The V end was cut by 4 bases, the J end by 7 bases, with 13 bases between. This CDR3 is built from 13 residues. CDR1 and CDR2 (germline): KGHDR, SFDVKD. The CDR3 sequence is CATSEGSTWEQYF. The CDR3 nucleotides are TGTGCCACCAGTGAGGGTTCCACCTGGGAGCAGTACTTC.

With regard to this clonotype: With a much larger clone just one base away, this may be a read error. V is TRBV6-1 and J is TRBJ2-7; 10 bases map to TRBD2. Per the germline V gene, CDR1 is MNHNS and CDR2 is SASEGT. The V segment lost 6 bases and the J segment 0 bases; nucleotides outside the gene matches: 5. This CDR3 has 15 amino acids. In DNA, the CDR3 is TGTGCCAGCAGCGCTAGCGGGGGTAGCTCCTACGAGCAGTACTTC. Translation gives CASSASGGSSYEQYF.

The chain joins TRBV29-1 to TRBJ2-1; D possibly matches TRBD1 or TRBD2 (5 bases each). From germline, CDR1 is SQVTM and CDR2 ANQGSEA. CDR3 length: 16 amino acids. The V gene lost 7 bases and the J gene lost 5 bases, with 24 bases spanning the gap. The CDR3 here is CSALGYSGTGNNEQFF. DNA of the CDR3: TGCAGCGCCTTGGGCTATTCCGGGACGGGAAACAATGAGCAGTTCTTC.